This T cell receptor beta chain was captured by sequencing in a study of neoadjuvant nivolumab and ipilimumab in lung cancer. A note on this clone: Its antigen is not known.

Clones were sequenced by immunoSEQ multiplex PCR, and TCRdb holds only the in-frame ones, with some missing. The sample records fewer than 10,000 clones, roughly 80% being singletons. V was cut by 5 bases and J by 2 bases, with 15 bases left in between. Germline V gives CDR1 SQVTM, CDR2 ANQGSEA. The CDR3 contains 15 residues. Whole-study findings and limits: TCR sequencing covered a small number of samples. Resected-tumor TCR richness correlated positively with pretherapy blood richness.

Sequencing was performed on adjacent normal lung tissue, taken after neoadjuvant nivolumab, alone or with ipilimumab, at or shortly before surgery. The chain uses TRBV29-1 and TRBJ2-2; possible D gene TRBD2, 5 bases. This clonotype was obtained from an adult with non-small cell lung cancer. CDR3 region: CSVSRGGGNTGELFF. The CDR3 nucleotides read TGCAGCGTTAGCCGGGGTGGCGGAAACACCGGGGAGCTGTTTTTT.